The 19 T cell receptor beta chains in this list originate from one sample, sequenced in a study of CD8 T cells in Susac syndrome. Reverse transcription of about 0.5 to 1 ug RNA was carried out with random hexamers. Using its own MiXCR run on the immunoSEQ multiplex PCR reads, TCRdb lists one record per CDR3 protein. The data hold some 170,000 distinct CDR3 sequences, with 90% to 95% observed a single time. The sample taken for sequencing was CD4+ T cells from PBMCs. The receptors shown here come from a human donor in good health.

The chain is built from TRBV2 and TRBJ1-1; D gene ambiguous. The ends were cut back, 5 bases at V and 6 bases at J, with 10 bases in the middle. This CDR3 region has 12 residues. Germline V lookup: CDR1 SNHLY, CDR2 FYNNEI. The CDR3 sequence: CASSFSGPEAFF. The DNA for the CDR3 is TGTGCCAGCAGTTTTTCCGGCCCTGAAGCTTTCTTT.

The chain carries TRBV10-3 and TRBJ2-7, with D perhaps matching TRBD2 (5 bases). Trimming pared 0 bases from V and 1 base from J, leaving 10 bases between. This CDR3 comprises 15 residues. From germline, CDR1 is ENHRY and CDR2 SYGVKD. This chain's CDR3 is CAISESNSGSYEQYF. DNA for the CDR3: TGTGCCATCAGTGAGTCGAACAGCGGTTCCTACGAGCAGTACTTC.

This chain links TRBV2 with TRBJ2-3, with D unresolved. Germline V gene data show CDR1 as SNHLY and CDR2 as FYNNEI. The CDR3 is made up of 14 amino acids. Trimming left V 7 bases short and J 0 bases short, with 11 bases between. As DNA, the CDR3 is TGTGCCAGCACTAAAACAACTAGCACAGATACGCAGTATTTT. Protein: CASTKTTSTDTQYF.

In this sample, this clonotype turned up a few times. The chain recombines TRBV20-1 with TRBJ2-6; weak D call: TRBD1 (5 bases). The V gene lost 3 bases and the J gene lost 2 bases, with 5 bases spanning the gap. Per the germline V gene, CDR1 is DFQATT and CDR2 is SNEGSKA (reference sequence). The CDR3 has 13 residues. The CDR3 nucleotides read TGCAGTGCTAGGACAGCTGGGGCCAACGTCCTGACTTTC. Protein sequence: CSARTAGANVLTF.

V and J are TRBV5-6 and TRBJ2-1; the match to TRBD2 covers 14 bases. Trimming cost V 2 bases and J 4 bases; bases outside gene matches: 8. Germline loops: CDR1 SGHDT, CDR2 YYEEEE. CDR3 length: 18 amino acids. CDR3 region: CASSFRTSGGPFYNEQFF. The CDR3, as DNA: TGTGCCAGCAGCTTCCGGACTAGCGGGGGGCCTTTTTACAATGAGCAGTTCTTC.

This chain uses TRBV5-1 with TRBJ2-7, with a possible D match to TRBD1 (6 bases). V dropped 0 bases and J dropped 3 bases, with 19 bases sitting between them. Germline-derived CDR1 and CDR2 are SGHRS and YFSETQ. The CDR3 runs to 17 residues. The CDR3 sequence: CASSLALSQGLLYEQYF. In DNA, the CDR3 is TGCGCCAGCAGCTTGGCCTTGTCACAGGGTCTCCTCTACGAGCAGTACTTC.

This sequence joins TRBV6-5 and TRBJ1-1, with 9 bases identical to TRBD1. After removal of 6 bases from V and 3 bases from J, the junction contained 8 bases not matched to a gene. The germline CDR1 and CDR2 sequences are MNHEY and SVGAGI. The CDR3 is 15 amino acids. The CDR3 DNA sequence: TGTGCCAGCAGCGGACAGGGGATGGGGTACACTGAAGCTTTCTTT. It encodes CASSGQGMGYTEAFF.

The chain employs TRBV6-1 and TRBJ2-1; either TRBD1 or TRBD2 may supply D (5 bases each). Germline CDR1 is MNHNS and CDR2 is SASEGT. The V end was cut by 7 bases, the J end by 3 bases, with 13 bases between. The CDR3 loop spans 14 amino acids. In DNA form, the CDR3 reads TGTGCCAGCAAGGGGACGAGGTTCTACAATGAGCAGTTCTTC. Translation gives CASKGTRFYNEQFF.

This chain uses TRBV20-1 with TRBJ2-7; D not resolved. With 0 bases removed from V and 3 bases from J, the gap between germline ends came to 9 bases. Germline V gives CDR1 DFQATT, CDR2 SNEGSKA (reference sequence). This CDR3 is built from 13 residues. The CDR3 region has the DNA TGCAGTGCTAGAGATTGGAGCAGCTACGAGCAGTACTTC. Translated: CSARDWSSYEQYF.

V usage is TRBV6-4 and J usage is TRBJ2-2; D call uncertain. The length of the CDR3 is 14 residues. Germline loops: CDR1 MRHNA, CDR2 SNTAGT. Deletions cut 5 bases from V and 4 bases from J, with 11 bases between. For the CDR3, the DNA is TGTGCCAGCAGTCTTCATATTTTCACCGGGGAGCTGTTTTTT. The encoded protein is CASSLHIFTGELFF.

The gene calls are TRBV5-1 and TRBJ2-3; TRBD1 matches 9 bases. The germline CDR1 and CDR2 sequences are SGHRS and YFSETQ. V dropped 0 bases and J dropped 4; count of bases not matched to a gene: 6. The CDR3 is made up of 16 amino acids. This chain's CDR3 is CASSLDTGGRADTQYF. CDR3 coding DNA: TGCGCCAGCAGCTTGGATACAGGGGGCCGGGCAGATACGCAGTATTTT. The entire variable domain, with the rest obtained from reference TRBV5-1 and TRBJ2-3, is as follows: KAGVTQTPRYLIKTRGQQVTLSCSPISGHRSVSWYQQTPGQGLQFLFEYFSETQRNKGNFPGRFSGRQFSNSRSEMNVSTLELGDSALYLCASSLDTGGRADTQYFGPGTRLTVL.

This chain links TRBV18 with TRBJ1-5, with D unclear. There are 14 residues in the CDR3. V lost 4 bases to trimming and J lost 2 bases, with 9 bases between them. Germline V CDR1 and CDR2: KGHSH, LQKENI. The CDR3 loop reads CASSLGYGNQPQHF. As DNA, the CDR3 is TGTGCCAGCTCACTGGGCTACGGCAATCAGCCCCAGCATTTT.

This clonotype was detected once. The chain is built from TRBV15 and TRBJ1-1; D may be TRBD1 (6 bases). The germline gives CDR1 LNHNV, CDR2 YYDKDF (reference sequence). This CDR3 has 14 amino acids. The V and J ends lost 2 bases and 3 bases respectively, with 10 bases between them. In DNA form, the CDR3 reads TGTGCCACCAGCAGAATCCACAGGGACACTGAAGCTTTCTTT. It specifies CATSRIHRDTEAFF.

V and J are TRBV7-2 and TRBJ1-2; D is unresolved. The CDR3 totals 13 residues. V lost 5 bases to trimming and J lost 4 bases, with 11 bases between them. Germline-derived CDR1 and CDR2 are SGHTA and FQGNSA. DNA for the CDR3: TGTGCCAGCAGCCCGGCCTCTTCCTATGGCTACACCTTC. This codes for CASSPASSYGYTF.

This sequence joins TRBV9 and TRBJ2-4, with 10 bases aligning to TRBD2. The V segment lost 0 bases and the J segment 9 bases; nucleotides outside the gene matches: 9. Germline V gene data show CDR1 as SGDLS and CDR2 as YYNGEE. This CDR3 spans 16 amino acids. The DNA for the CDR3 is TGTGCCAGCAGCGTAGCGAGCGGGGGGGCCGAGATCATTCAGTACTTC. Amino acids: CASSVASGGAEIIQYF.

This chain connects TRBV6-5 to TRBJ2-3; 8 nucleotides align to TRBD2. Germline V gene sequence: CDR1 MNHEY, CDR2 SVGAGI. This CDR3 comprises 14 residues. The J segment lost 6 bases and the V segment lost 1 base, leaving 3 bases of the junction unmatched. In DNA, the CDR3 is TGTGCCAGCAGTTACTTGCCTAGCGGGGATACGCAGTATTTT. It yields the protein CASSYLPSGDTQYF.

This sequence joins TRBV5-1 and TRBJ2-3, with D maybe TRBD2 (5 bases). From germline, CDR1 is SGHRS and CDR2 YFSETQ. The V gene lost 2 bases and the J gene lost 0 bases, with 10 bases spanning the gap. The CDR3 extends over 15 amino acids. CDR3 protein: CASSLQGLSTDTQYF. The CDR3 bases are TGCGCCAGCAGCTTACAAGGACTTAGCACAGATACGCAGTATTTT.

V usage is TRBV29-1 and J usage is TRBJ1-2; possible D gene TRBD1, 5 bases. The ends were cut back, 2 bases at V and 5 bases at J, with 12 bases in the middle. The V gene's germline CDR1 is SQVTM and CDR2 ANQGSEA. This CDR3 region has 13 residues. The CDR3 loop reads CSVERDWGYGYTF. The CDR3 nucleotides are TGCAGCGTTGAACGGGACTGGGGTTATGGCTACACCTTC.

This rearrangement joins TRBV29-1 to TRBJ1-5; D unclear. Germline-derived CDR1 and CDR2 are SQVTM and ANQGSEA. This CDR3 spans 14 amino acids. V was pared by 4 bases and J by 0 bases, with 10 bases between. CDR3 bases: TGCAGCGTTGCGTCCAGCAATAGCAATCAGCCCCAGCATTTT. This gives the protein CSVASSNSNQPQHF.